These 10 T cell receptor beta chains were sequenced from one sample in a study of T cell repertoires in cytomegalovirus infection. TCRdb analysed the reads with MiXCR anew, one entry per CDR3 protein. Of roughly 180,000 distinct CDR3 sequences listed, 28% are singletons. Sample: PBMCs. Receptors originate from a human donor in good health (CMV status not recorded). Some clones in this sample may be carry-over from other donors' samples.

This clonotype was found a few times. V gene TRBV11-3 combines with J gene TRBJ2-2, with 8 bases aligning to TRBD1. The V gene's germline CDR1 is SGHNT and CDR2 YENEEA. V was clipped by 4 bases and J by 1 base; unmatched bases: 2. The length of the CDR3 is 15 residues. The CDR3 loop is CASSSDRGNTGELFF. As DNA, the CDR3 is TGTGCCAGCAGCTCCGACAGGGGGAACACCGGGGAGCTGTTTTTT. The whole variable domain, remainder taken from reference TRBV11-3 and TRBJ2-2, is EAGVVQSPRYKIIEKKQPVAFWCNPISGHNTLYWYLQNLGQGPELLIRYENEEAVDDSQLPKDRFSAERLKGVDSTLKIQPAELGDSAVYLCASSSDRGNTGELFFGEGSRLTVL.

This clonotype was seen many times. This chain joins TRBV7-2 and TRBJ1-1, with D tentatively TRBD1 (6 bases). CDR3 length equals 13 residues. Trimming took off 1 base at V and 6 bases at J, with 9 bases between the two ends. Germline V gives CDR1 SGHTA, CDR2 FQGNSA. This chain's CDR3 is CASSLGGHPEAFF. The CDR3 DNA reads TGTGCCAGCAGCTTAGGGGGGCACCCTGAAGCTTTCTTT.

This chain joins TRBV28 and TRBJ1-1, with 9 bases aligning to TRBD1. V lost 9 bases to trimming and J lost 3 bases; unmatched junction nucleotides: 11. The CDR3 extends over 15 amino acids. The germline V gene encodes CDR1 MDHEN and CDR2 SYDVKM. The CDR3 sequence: CASGGTGNWDTEAFF. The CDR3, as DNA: TGTGCCAGTGGCGGGACAGGGAATTGGGACACTGAAGCTTTCTTT.

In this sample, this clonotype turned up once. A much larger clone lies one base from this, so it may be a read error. DNA for the CDR3: TGTGCCAGCAGCTTAGTTTCCGGCGCCAATCAGCCCCAGCATTTT. Translated, it gives CASSLVSGANQPQHF. The chain carries TRBV7-8 and TRBJ1-5; D remains ambiguous. V shed 1 base and J shed 3 bases, with 10 bases lying between them. The CDR3 loop spans 15 amino acids. The V gene's germline CDR1 is SGHVS and CDR2 FQNEAQ.

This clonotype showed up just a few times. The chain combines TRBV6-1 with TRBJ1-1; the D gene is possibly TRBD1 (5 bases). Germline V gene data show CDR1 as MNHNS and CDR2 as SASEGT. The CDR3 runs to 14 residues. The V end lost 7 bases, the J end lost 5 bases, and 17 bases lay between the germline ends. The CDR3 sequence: CASMQGNAITEAFF. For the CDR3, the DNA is TGTGCCAGCATGCAGGGTAATGCGATAACTGAAGCTTTCTTT.

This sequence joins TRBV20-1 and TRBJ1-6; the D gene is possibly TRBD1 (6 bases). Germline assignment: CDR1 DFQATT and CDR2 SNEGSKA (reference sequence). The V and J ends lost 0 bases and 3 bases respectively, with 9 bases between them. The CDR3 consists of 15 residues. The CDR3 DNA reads TGCAGTGCTAGAGATCGGGACAACTATAATTCACCCCTCCACTTT. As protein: CSARDRDNYNSPLHF.

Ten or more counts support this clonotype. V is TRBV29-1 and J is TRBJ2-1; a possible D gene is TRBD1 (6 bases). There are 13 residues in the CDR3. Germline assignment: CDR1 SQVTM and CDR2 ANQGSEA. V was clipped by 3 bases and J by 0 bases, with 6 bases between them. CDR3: CSVEDSSYNEQFF. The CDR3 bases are TGCAGCGTTGAGGACAGCTCCTACAATGAGCAGTTCTTC.

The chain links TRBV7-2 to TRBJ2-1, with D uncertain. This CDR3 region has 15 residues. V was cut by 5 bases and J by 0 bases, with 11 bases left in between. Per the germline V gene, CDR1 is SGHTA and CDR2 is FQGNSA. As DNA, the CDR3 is TGTGCCAGCAGCCCTGGGCCGTTCTCCTACAATGAGCAGTTCTTC. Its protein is CASSPGPFSYNEQFF.

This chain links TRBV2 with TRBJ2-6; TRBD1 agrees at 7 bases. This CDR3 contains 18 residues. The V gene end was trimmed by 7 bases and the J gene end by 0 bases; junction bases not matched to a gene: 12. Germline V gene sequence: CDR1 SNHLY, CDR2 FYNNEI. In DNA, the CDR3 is TGTGCCAGCAATTATGGAGTACAGGGGATCTCTGGGGCCAACGTCCTGACTTTC. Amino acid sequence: CASNYGVQGISGANVLTF.

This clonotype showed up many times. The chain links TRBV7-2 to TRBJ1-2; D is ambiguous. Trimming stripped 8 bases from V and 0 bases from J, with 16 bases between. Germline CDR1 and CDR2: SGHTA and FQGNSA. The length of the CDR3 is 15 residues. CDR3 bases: TGTGCCAGCCAAAAGGAAAGGGAAGCTAACTATGGCTACACCTTC. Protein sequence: CASQKEREANYGYTF. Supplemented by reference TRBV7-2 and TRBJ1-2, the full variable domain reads GAGVSQSPSNKVTEKGKDVELRCDPISGHTALYWYRQSLGQGLEFLIYFQGNSAPDKSGLPSDRFSAERTGGSVSTLTIQRTQQEDSAVYLCASQKEREANYGYTFGSGTRLTVV.